A single TCR beta chain is shown here with its context. The data belong to a study of response to subunit inactivated influenza vaccine. One entry per CDR3 protein results from TCRdb running MiXCR on the RT-PCR reads. The sample has hundreds of thousands of distinct CDR3 sequences; 15% to 19% are singletons. Germline assignment: CDR1 SGHTA and CDR2 FQGNSA. Trimming left V 5 bases short and J 4 bases short, with 15 bases between. The CDR3 extends over 15 amino acids. The TCR was taken from a man aged 45-65 years who received an inactivated influenza vaccine. The sequencing here drew on PBMCs from blood, taken 11 to 12 days after vaccination. The rearrangement uses TRBV7-2 and TRBJ2-1; D possibly corresponds to TRBD2 (7 bases). In nucleotides, the CDR3 is TGTGCCAGCAGCCCCGTGGGGGGGCGATACAATGAGCAGTTCTTC. As protein: CASSPVGGRYNEQFF.